Listed here are 30 T cell receptor beta chains from one sample, sequenced in a study of shared clonotypes between healthy human individuals. TCRdb's table, derived via immunoSEQ multiplex PCR, lists solely in-frame clones and lacks some. The sample lists roughly 510,000 clones; over 75% were seen once. Material: PBMCs. All receptors derive from a woman aged 35 to 49 in good health. Some clones in this sample may be carry-over from other donors' samples.

J is TRBJ1-2 and V is TRBV4-2, with no clear D. Germline V CDR1 and CDR2: LGHNA, YNFKEQ. V shed 1 base and J shed 6 bases, with 12 bases lying between them. The CDR3 has 14 residues. CDR3 protein: CASSQVEQRHGYTF. DNA for the CDR3: TGTGCCAGCAGCCAAGTTGAACAGCGCCATGGCTACACCTTC.

The CDR3 region has the DNA TGTGCCAGCAGCTCGCAACCCCTGGGAACTGAAGCTTTCTTT. Translation gives CASSSQPLGTEAFF. This chain connects TRBV5-5 to TRBJ1-1; unclear D gene. CDR1 and CDR2 from the germline V gene are SGHKS and YYEKEE (reference sequence). Trimming took off 3 bases at V and 5 bases at J, with 14 bases between the two ends. The CDR3 sequence is 14 residues long. The entire variable domain, with the rest obtained from reference TRBV5-5 and TRBJ1-1, is as follows: DAGVTQSPTHLIKTRGQQVTLRCSPISGHKSVSWYQQVLGQGPQFIFQYYEKEERGRGNFPDRFSARQFPNYSSELNVNALLLGDSALYLCASSSQPLGTEAFFGQGTRLTVV.

This clone was seen just once. Just one base apart from a much larger clone, this may be a read error. The rearrangement links TRBV5-1 to TRBJ2-5, with TRBD1 matching over 8 bases. The ends lost 4 bases at V and 4 bases at J; junction bases unmatched: 3. The CDR3 covers 13 residues. Germline values: CDR1 SGHRS, CDR2 YFSETQ. DNA for the CDR3: TGCGCCAGCAGCCCTGGACAGGGAGAGACCCAGTACTTC. This encodes CASSPGQGETQYF.

In its sample, this clone was seen many times. The gene calls are TRBV28 and TRBJ1-5, with a tentative D call TRBD1 (5 bases). Between the trimmed V and J ends, which lost 3 bases and 7 bases, there was a span of 7 bases. Germline-derived CDR1 and CDR2 are MDHEN and SYDVKM. The CDR3 is 12 amino acids. Here the CDR3 DNA reads TGTGCCAGCAGTTTCGGGGGGCAGCCCCAGCATTTT. Translated: CASSFGGQPQHF.

This chain joins TRBV4-2 and TRBJ1-2; D is ambiguous. Trimming took 5 bases from V and 7 from J, leaving 17 bases between them. CDR3 length equals 14 residues. Germline V gives CDR1 LGHNA, CDR2 YNFKEQ. The CDR3 is CASSLGPGWSGYTF. CDR3 bases: TGTGCCAGCAGCTTGGGCCCGGGTTGGAGTGGCTACACCTTC.

This clone has more than one count but fewer than ten. The chain employs TRBV28 and TRBJ2-5; tentatively, D is TRBD2 (5 bases). The end of the DNA is better explained by TRBJ2-7, so the J call may be wrong. This CDR3 spans 14 amino acids. Germline V lookup: CDR1 MDHEN, CDR2 SYDVKM. The CDR3, as DNA: TGTGCCAGCAGTTTGGAGGTTACGGGCTACGAGCAGTACTTC. Protein product: CASSLEVTGYEQYF.

This chain connects TRBV11-2 to TRBJ2-5; D ambiguous. V was pared by 1 base and J by 2 bases, with 11 bases between. The CDR3 has 15 residues. In germline, CDR1 is SGHAT, CDR2 FQNNGV. The CDR3 sequence is CASSLGGSVQETQYF. The CDR3 nucleotides read TGTGCCAGCAGCTTAGGGGGAAGCGTACAAGAGACCCAGTACTTC.

The rearrangement uses TRBV27 and TRBJ2-3; TRBD1 agrees at 10 bases. Trimming took 10 bases from V and 1 from J; bases not matched to a gene: 2. The germline CDR1 and CDR2 sequences are MNHEY and SMNVEV (reference sequence). CDR3 size: 13 residues. CDR3 region: CATGTGGTDTQYF. CDR3 DNA sequence: TGTGCCACCGGGACAGGGGGCACAGATACGCAGTATTTT.

The chain uses TRBV4-1 and TRBJ2-2; 9 bases agree with TRBD2. The length of the CDR3 is 16 residues. Germline lookup yields CDR1 MGHRA and CDR2 YSYEKL. Trimming took 2 bases from V and 5 from J; bases not matched to a gene: 6. This CDR3 is CASSQIAGDLTGELFF. DNA for the CDR3: TGCGCCAGCAGCCAAATAGCGGGAGACCTAACCGGGGAGCTGTTTTTT.

CDR3 loop: CASSFEEDYGYTF. CDR3 coding DNA: TGTGCCAGCAGCTTTGAGGAGGACTATGGCTACACCTTC. This chain uses TRBV5-4 with TRBJ1-2; D is unclear. Germline CDR1 is SGHNT and CDR2 is YYREEE (reference sequence). V dropped 2 bases and J dropped 3 bases, with 8 bases sitting between them. This CDR3 comprises 13 residues.

This chain uses TRBV23-1 with TRBJ1-1, with D tentatively TRBD1 (5 bases). TRBV23-1 is labeled an ORF, and its function is uncertain. The CDR3 extends over 15 amino acids. Trimming left V 0 bases short and J 3 bases short, with 11 bases between. CDR3 nucleotides: TGCGCCAGCAGTCAATCCCCTAAAGGGGACACTGAAGCTTTCTTT. It yields the protein CASSQSPKGDTEAFF.

The chain has TRBV19 and TRBJ1-3, with TRBD1 matching 9 bases. From germline, CDR1 is LNHDA and CDR2 SQIVND (reference sequence). The junction had 8 bases not matched to a gene; V was cut back by 8 bases and J by 0 bases. The CDR3 totals 16 residues. The CDR3 DNA is TGTGCCAGTTCGACCCTGACAGGGGGCTCTGGAAACACCATATATTTT. The encoded protein is CASSTLTGGSGNTIYF.

The chain is built from TRBV29-1 and TRBJ2-7, with 9 bases identical to TRBD1. The CDR3 length is 12 residues. V was pared by 4 bases and J by 6 bases, with 4 bases of the junction left unmatched. Looked up from germline, CDR1 is SQVTM and CDR2 is ANQGSEA. The CDR3 reads CSVGDRDSEQYF. The CDR3 DNA reads TGCAGCGTTGGGGACAGGGATTCCGAGCAGTACTTC.

This chain uses TRBV5-1 with TRBJ2-2, with TRBD1 matching over 7 bases. Germline trimming cut 7 bases from V and 4 bases from J; bases unmatched to any gene: 7. The CDR3 spans 14 residues. Germline V CDR1 and CDR2: SGHRS, YFSETQ. The CDR3 sequence is CASATGSSTGELFF. In DNA, the CDR3 is TGCGCCAGCGCGACAGGGTCATCCACCGGGGAGCTGTTTTTT.

V and J are TRBV13 and TRBJ2-1; D call uncertain. CDR3 length: 15 residues. The V end lost 4 bases, the J end lost 5 bases, and 15 bases lay between the germline ends. The germline CDR1 and CDR2 sequences are PRHDT and FYEKMQ (reference sequence). The CDR3 nucleotides read TGTGCCAGCAGCTGGAGCTCCTTCCTCCACAATGAGCAGTTCTTC. It encodes CASSWSSFLHNEQFF.

This clone was observed once. The chain combines TRBV9 with TRBJ2-7; 9 bases are a match to TRBD1. Germline lookup yields CDR1 SGDLS and CDR2 YYNGEE. The CDR3 is 15 residues long. The V gene end was trimmed by 2 bases and the J gene end by 6 bases; junction bases not matched to a gene: 9. Here the CDR3 reads CASSVSGTGLAEQYF. CDR3 DNA: TGTGCCAGCAGCGTCTCCGGGACAGGGTTAGCCGAGCAGTACTTC.

CDR3 sequence: CASSRPAGEETQYF. The DNA of the CDR3 is TGCGCCAGCAGTCGCCCCGCCGGGGAAGAGACCCAGTACTTC. This chain links TRBV10-2 with TRBJ2-5; D may be TRBD2 (5 bases). In germline, CDR1 is WSHSY, CDR2 SAAADI. The CDR3 is 14 amino acids. V was pared by 5 bases and J by 3 bases, with 13 bases between.

This rearrangement joins TRBV10-1 to TRBJ1-1; 8 nucleotides agree with TRBD1. V dropped 2 bases and J dropped 4; count of bases not matched to a gene: 3. Germline-derived CDR1 and CDR2 are WNHNN and SYGVQD (reference sequence). CDR3 length: 14 amino acids. CDR3 residues: CASSEGQGFTEAFF. The DNA for the CDR3 is TGCGCCAGCAGTGAGGGACAGGGATTCACTGAAGCTTTCTTT.

DNA for the CDR3: TGCGCCAGCAGCCCAAGAGTTAGGTTACAAGAGACCCAGTACTTC. Residues: CASSPRVRLQETQYF. The V call is TRBV5-1, the J call TRBJ2-5; D not resolved. Trimming shortened V by 4 bases and J by 2 bases, and 15 bases separated the two germline ends. Germline CDR1 SGHRS, CDR2 YFSETQ. This CDR3 has 15 residues.

This chain uses TRBV30 with TRBJ2-1, with TRBD1 identical over 7 bases. This CDR3 is built from 16 residues. J lost 2 bases, V lost 1 base, and 8 bases had no gene match. Germline lookup yields CDR1 GTSNPN and CDR2 SVGIG (reference sequence). CDR3 sequence reads: CAWSGPRDSTYNEQFF. The CDR3, as DNA: TGTGCCTGGAGTGGACCCCGGGACAGCACCTACAATGAGCAGTTCTTC.

The chain recombines TRBV5-6 with TRBJ2-1; 14 nucleotides agree with TRBD2. CDR1 is SGHDT, CDR2 YYEEEE, per germline. The CDR3 is 15 residues long. V was clipped by 3 bases and J by 11 bases; unmatched bases: 7. CDR3 sequence reads: CASSSLGTSGGQQFF. DNA for the CDR3: TGTGCCAGCAGCTCCCTCGGGACTAGCGGGGGACAGCAGTTCTTC.

The sample holds a few counts of this clone. This chain uses TRBV9 with TRBJ2-1; D may be TRBD2 (6 bases). The CDR3 totals 16 residues. The ends were cut back, 0 bases at V and 1 base at J, with 11 bases in the middle. CDR1 and CDR2 (germline): SGDLS, YYNGEE. The CDR3 region has the DNA TGTGCCAGCAGCGTAGTGGGGGGAGAGTCCTACAATGAGCAGTTCTTC. Its protein product is CASSVVGGESYNEQFF.

This chain uses TRBV21-1 with TRBJ2-1; the table's D call TRBD2 went unverified against the DNA. TRBV21-1 is reported as a pseudogene. This CDR3 region has 9 residues. CDR3 loop: CASNRVQFF. The CDR3 nucleotides read TGTGCCAGCAACCGGGTGCAGTTCTTC.

The chain employs TRBV21-1 and TRBJ2-7; TRBD1, the table's D call, was not compared with the DNA. TRBV21-1 is a documented pseudogene. The CDR3 runs to 12 residues. The CDR3 is CASRTALYEQYF. DNA for the CDR3: TGTGCCAGCAGGACAGCTCTATACGAGCAGTACTTC.

The chain carries TRBV18 and TRBJ1-5; D is perhaps TRBD1 (6 bases). V was shortened by 1 base and J by 7 bases, with 14 bases between the two germline ends. The CDR3 totals 15 residues. In germline, CDR1 is KGHSH, CDR2 LQKENI. The DNA for the CDR3 is TGTGCCAGCTCACCACGGTCCACAGGGCAACAGCCCCAGCATTTT. This encodes CASSPRSTGQQPQHF.

The chain joins TRBV19 to TRBJ1-2; D possibly corresponds to TRBD1 (5 bases). The V gene lost 5 bases and the J gene lost 0 bases, with 10 bases spanning the gap. Germline V CDR1 and CDR2: LNHDA, SQIVND (reference sequence). The CDR3 loop spans 14 amino acids. The CDR3 sequence: CASSGGVANYGYTF. As DNA, the CDR3 is TGTGCCAGTAGTGGGGGGGTAGCTAACTATGGCTACACCTTC.

The rearrangement joins TRBV7-3 to TRBJ2-1; D is unresolved. This CDR3 is built from 14 residues. Germline assignment: CDR1 SGHTA and CDR2 FQGTGA. The ends were cut back, 2 bases at V and 6 bases at J, with 11 bases in the middle. The CDR3: CASSLGDSLNEQFF. The CDR3, as DNA: TGTGCCAGCAGCTTAGGAGATAGCCTCAATGAGCAGTTCTTC.

A single count supports this clone. The chain joins TRBV5-1 to TRBJ2-7; D is unclear. The germline gives CDR1 SGHRS, CDR2 YFSETQ. Between the trimmed V and J ends, which lost 2 bases and 6 bases, there was a span of 6 bases. The CDR3 runs to 11 residues. The CDR3 DNA is TGCGCCAGCAGCTTTTCCGGCGAGCAGTACTTC. It codes for CASSFSGEQYF. Together with reference TRBV5-1 and TRBJ2-7, the CDR3 gives the full variable domain: KAGVTQTPRYLIKTRGQQVTLSCSPISGHRSVSWYQQTPGQGLQFLFEYFSETQRNKGNFPGRFSGRQFSNSRSEMNVSTLELGDSALYLCASSFSGEQYFGPGTRLTVT.

The chain links TRBV28 to TRBJ2-3; D perhaps matches TRBD2 (7 bases). V lost 3 bases and J 1 base, leaving 11 bases between the germline ends. This CDR3 is built from 15 residues. Germline values: CDR1 MDHEN, CDR2 SYDVKM. CDR3: CASSFRGAGTDTQYF. CDR3 sequence (DNA): TGTGCCAGCAGTTTCCGGGGGGCCGGCACAGATACGCAGTATTTT.

This clone occurred once. The V gene is TRBV10-3, the J gene TRBJ1-1; no clear D gene. The V and J ends lost 5 bases and 5 bases respectively, with 12 bases between them. The length of the CDR3 is 13 residues. Germline-derived CDR1 and CDR2 are ENHRY and SYGVKD. CDR3 sequence: CAISSRERTEAFF. The CDR3 nucleotides are TGTGCCATCAGTAGCCGGGAGAGAACTGAAGCTTTCTTT.